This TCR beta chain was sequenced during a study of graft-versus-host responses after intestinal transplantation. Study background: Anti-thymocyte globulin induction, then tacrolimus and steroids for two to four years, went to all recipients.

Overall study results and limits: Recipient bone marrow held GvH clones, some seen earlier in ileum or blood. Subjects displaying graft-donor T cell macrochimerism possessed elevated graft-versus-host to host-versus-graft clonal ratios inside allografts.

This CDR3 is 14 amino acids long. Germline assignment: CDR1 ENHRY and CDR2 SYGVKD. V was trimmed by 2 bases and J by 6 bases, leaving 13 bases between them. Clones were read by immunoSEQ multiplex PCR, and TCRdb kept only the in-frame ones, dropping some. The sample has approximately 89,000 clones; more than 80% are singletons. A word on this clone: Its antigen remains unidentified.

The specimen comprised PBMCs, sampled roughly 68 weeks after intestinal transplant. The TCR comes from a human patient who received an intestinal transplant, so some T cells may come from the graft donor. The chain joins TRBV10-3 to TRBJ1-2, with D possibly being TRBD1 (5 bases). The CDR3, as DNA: TGTGCCATCAGTGAGGTTGGGGCACCGAATGGCTACACCTTC. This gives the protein CAISEVGAPNGYTF.